This TCR beta chain appears in the sequencing data of a study of identical twins. Study-wide results and caveats: Memory repertoires lacked the insertion deficit that abundant cord blood beta clonotypes showed. In drawing conclusions, the study used cross-sectional statistical analysis and did not follow the same donors.

A universal primer site came from template switching; cDNA carried unique molecular identifiers. TCRdb re-called the 5' RACE reads with MiXCR, one entry per CDR3 protein. This table holds some 300,000 distinct CDR3 sequences, around an eighth found once. This clonotype has at least ten counts. Its specificity is not known. The CDR3 totals 16 residues. Trimming shortened V by 1 base and J by 2 bases, and 12 bases separated the two germline ends. Germline assignment: CDR1 MGHRA and CDR2 YSYEKL. These data are also associated with another study on yellow fever vaccine responses in identical twins. That work states: Twins' T cell vaccine responses reportedly looked partly convergent, partly personalized.

The clonotype originates from a woman under 30 in good health. This rearrangement joins TRBV4-1 to TRBJ2-1; TRBD2 is a possible D gene (5 bases). Sequencing used CD8+ T cells sorted from blood. The CDR3 DNA sequence: TGCGCCAGCAGCCAAGTGGCCGGGGAAGCCTACAATGAGCAGTTCTTC. As protein: CASSQVAGEAYNEQFF.